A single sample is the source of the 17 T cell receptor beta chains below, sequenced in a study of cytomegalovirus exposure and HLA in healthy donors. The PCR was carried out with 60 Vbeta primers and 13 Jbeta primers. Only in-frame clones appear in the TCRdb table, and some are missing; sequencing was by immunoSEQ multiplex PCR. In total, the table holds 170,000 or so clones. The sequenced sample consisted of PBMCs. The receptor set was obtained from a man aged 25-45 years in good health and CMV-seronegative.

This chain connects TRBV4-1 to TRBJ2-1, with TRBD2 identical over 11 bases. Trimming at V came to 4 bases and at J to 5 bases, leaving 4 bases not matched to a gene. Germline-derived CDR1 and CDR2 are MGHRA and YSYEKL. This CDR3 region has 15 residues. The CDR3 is CASSRLLAGDNEQFF. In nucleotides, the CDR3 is TGCGCCAGCAGCCGCTTACTAGCGGGGGACAATGAGCAGTTCTTC.

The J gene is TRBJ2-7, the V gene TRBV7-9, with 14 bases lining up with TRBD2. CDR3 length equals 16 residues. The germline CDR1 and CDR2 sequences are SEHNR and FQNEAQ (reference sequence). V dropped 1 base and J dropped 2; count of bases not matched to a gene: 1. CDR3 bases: TGTGCCAGCAGCTTAGGGGGACTAGCGGGGGCCTACGAGCAGTACTTC. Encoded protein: CASSLGGLAGAYEQYF.

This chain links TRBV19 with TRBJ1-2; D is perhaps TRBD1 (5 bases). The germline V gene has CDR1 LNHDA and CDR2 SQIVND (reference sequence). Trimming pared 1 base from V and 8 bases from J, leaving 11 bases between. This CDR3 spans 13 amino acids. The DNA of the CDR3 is TGTGCCAGTAGTATAGGGCCAGGGAACGGCTACACCTTC. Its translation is CASSIGPGNGYTF. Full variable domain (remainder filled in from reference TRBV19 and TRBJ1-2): DGGITQSPKYLFRKEGQNVTLSCEQNLNHDAMYWYRQDPGQGLRLIYYSQIVNDFQKGDIAEGYSVSREKKESFPLTVTSAQKNPTAFYLCASSIGPGNGYTFGSGTRLTVV.

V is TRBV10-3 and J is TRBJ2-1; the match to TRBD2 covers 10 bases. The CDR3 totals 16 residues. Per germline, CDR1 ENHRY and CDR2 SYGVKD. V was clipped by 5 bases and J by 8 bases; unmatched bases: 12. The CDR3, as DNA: TGTGCCATCAGTCCGAGGACTAGCGGAGTCGCGGATGAGCAGTTCTTC. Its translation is CAISPRTSGVADEQFF.

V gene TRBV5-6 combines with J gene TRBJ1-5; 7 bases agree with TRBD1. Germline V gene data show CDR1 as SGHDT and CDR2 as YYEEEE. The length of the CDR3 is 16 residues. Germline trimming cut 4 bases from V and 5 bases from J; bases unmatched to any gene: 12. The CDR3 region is CASSTWDSLTYQPQHF. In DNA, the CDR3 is TGTGCCAGCAGCACCTGGGACAGCCTCACGTATCAGCCCCAGCATTTT.

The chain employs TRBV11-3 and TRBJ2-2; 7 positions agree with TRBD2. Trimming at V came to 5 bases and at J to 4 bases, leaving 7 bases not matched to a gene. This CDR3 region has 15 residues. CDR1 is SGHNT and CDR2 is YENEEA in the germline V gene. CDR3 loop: CASSRSGTITGELFF. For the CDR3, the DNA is TGTGCCAGCAGCCGGAGCGGGACGATCACCGGGGAGCTGTTTTTT. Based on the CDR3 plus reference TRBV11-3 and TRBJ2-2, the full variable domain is EAGVVQSPRYKIIEKKQPVAFWCNPISGHNTLYWYLQNLGQGPELLIRYENEEAVDDSQLPKDRFSAERLKGVDSTLKIQPAELGDSAVYLCASSRSGTITGELFFGEGSRLTVL.

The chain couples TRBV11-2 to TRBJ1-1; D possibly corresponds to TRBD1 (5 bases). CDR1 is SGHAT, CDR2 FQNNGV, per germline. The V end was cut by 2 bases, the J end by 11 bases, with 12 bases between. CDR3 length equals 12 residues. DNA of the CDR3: TGTGCCAGCAGCTTACCCTCAGGGACTGCTTTCTTT. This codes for CASSLPSGTAFF.

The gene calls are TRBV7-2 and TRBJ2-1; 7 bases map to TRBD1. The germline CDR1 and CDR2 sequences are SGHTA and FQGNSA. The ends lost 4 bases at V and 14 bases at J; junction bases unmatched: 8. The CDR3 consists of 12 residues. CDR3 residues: CASSSYQGEKFF. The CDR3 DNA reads TGTGCCAGCAGCTCGTATCAGGGGGAAAAGTTCTTC.

As DNA, the CDR3 is TGTGCCAGCAGTTTACAGGGGGCTGGGGCCAACGTCCTGACTTTC. The encoded protein is CASSLQGAGANVLTF. V and J are TRBV27 and TRBJ2-6; TRBD1 matches 7 bases. CDR1 MNHEY and CDR2 SMNVEV come from the germline V gene (reference sequence). The CDR3 has 15 residues. The junction had 0 bases not matched to a gene; V was cut back by 2 bases and J by 2 bases.

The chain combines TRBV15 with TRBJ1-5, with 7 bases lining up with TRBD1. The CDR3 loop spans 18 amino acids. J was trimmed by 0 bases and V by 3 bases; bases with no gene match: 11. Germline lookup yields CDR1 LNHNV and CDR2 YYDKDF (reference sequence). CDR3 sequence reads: CATSRRGPADYSNQPQHF. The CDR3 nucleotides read TGTGCCACCAGCAGGAGGGGGCCGGCAGATTATAGCAATCAGCCCCAGCATTTT.

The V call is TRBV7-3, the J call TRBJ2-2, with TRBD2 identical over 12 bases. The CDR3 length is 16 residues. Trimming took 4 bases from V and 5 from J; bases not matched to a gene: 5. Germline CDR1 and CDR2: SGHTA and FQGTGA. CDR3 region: CASSSLAGGGTGELFF. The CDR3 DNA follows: TGTGCCAGCAGCTCACTAGCGGGAGGAGGGACCGGGGAGCTGTTTTTT.

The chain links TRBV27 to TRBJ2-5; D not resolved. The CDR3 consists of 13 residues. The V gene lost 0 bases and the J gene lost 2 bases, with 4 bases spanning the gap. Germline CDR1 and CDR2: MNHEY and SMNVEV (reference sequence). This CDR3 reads CASSLSPQETQYF. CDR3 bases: TGTGCCAGCAGTTTATCTCCACAAGAGACCCAGTACTTC.

In DNA, the CDR3 is TGTGCCATCAGTGGTATCAATGAGCAGTTCTTC. Translating gives CAISGINEQFF. The rearrangement uses TRBV10-3 and TRBJ2-1; no firm D call. The CDR3 consists of 11 residues. The ends were cut back, 4 bases at V and 6 bases at J, with 4 bases in the middle. Looked up from germline, CDR1 is ENHRY and CDR2 is SYGVKD.

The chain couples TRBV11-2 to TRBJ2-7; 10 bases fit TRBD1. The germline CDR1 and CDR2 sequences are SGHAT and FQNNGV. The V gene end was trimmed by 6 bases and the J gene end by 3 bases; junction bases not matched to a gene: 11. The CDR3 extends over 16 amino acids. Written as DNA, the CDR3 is TGTGCCAGCAGACAATCCGGGACAGGGGACCTCTACGAGCAGTACTTC. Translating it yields CASRQSGTGDLYEQYF.

The chain's CDR3 is CASSSDNLKAFF. The DNA for the CDR3 is TGTGCCAGCAGTTCTGACAATCTTAAAGCTTTCTTT. The chain links TRBV28 to TRBJ1-1; D is unclear. V lost 4 bases and J lost 9, with 12 bases in between. The CDR3 runs 12 residues. Germline lookup yields CDR1 MDHEN and CDR2 SYDVKM.

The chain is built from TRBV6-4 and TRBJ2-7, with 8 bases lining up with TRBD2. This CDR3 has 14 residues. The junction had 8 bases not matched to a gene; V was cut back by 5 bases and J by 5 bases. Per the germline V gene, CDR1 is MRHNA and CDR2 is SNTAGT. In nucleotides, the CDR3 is TGTGCCAGCAGTCCGGGACTAGATGCCCACGAGCAGTACTTC. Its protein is CASSPGLDAHEQYF.

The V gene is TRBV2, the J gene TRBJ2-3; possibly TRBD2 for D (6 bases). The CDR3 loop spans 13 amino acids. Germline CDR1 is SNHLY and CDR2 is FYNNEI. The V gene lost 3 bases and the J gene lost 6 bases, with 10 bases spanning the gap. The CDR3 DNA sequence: TGTGCCAGCAGTGAGGGGGGAGTCGATACGCAGTATTTT. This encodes CASSEGGVDTQYF.